This T cell receptor beta chain was recorded in a study of ipilimumab plus nivolumab after autologous stem cell transplantation. Study as a whole: Patients received a median of about 5 ipilimumab and about 8 nivolumab doses. Both relapsed and primary refractory DLBCL were included.

Germline CDR1 and CDR2: SEHNR and FQNEAQ (reference sequence). Trimming stripped 3 bases from V and 2 bases from J, with 8 bases between. The CDR3 extends over 13 amino acids. Starting 14 to 28 days after autologous transplant, ipilimumab 1 mg/kg was given. Comments on this clone: Its antigen is currently unknown.

General study results and limits: Per the authors, repertoire, Treg and microbiota data justify further study.

TCRdb's table, derived via immunoSEQ multiplex PCR, lists solely in-frame clones and lacks some. Counted here are 20,000 to 30,000 clones, around 83% occurring once; the ten biggest clones make up around 5.2%. Sequenced material: PBMCs, taken in a trial of ipilimumab plus nivolumab as post-transplant consolidation. The sequence came from a male donor with diffuse large B-cell lymphoma. This chain links TRBV7-9 with TRBJ2-7; D is perhaps TRBD2 (6 bases). The CDR3, as DNA: TGTGCCAGCAGCTTCTCGGGGGCCTACGAGCAGTACTTC. Translation: CASSFSGAYEQYF.